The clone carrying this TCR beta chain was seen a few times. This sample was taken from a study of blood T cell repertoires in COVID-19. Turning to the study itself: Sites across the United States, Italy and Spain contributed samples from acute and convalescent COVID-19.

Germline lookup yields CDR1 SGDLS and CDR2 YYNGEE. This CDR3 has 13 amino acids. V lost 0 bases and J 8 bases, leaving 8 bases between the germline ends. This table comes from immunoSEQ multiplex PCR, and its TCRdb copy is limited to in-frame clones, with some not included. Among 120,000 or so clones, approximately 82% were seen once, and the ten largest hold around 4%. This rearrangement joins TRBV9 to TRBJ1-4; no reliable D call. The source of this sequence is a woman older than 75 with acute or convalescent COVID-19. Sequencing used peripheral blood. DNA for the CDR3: TGTGCCAGCAGCGTAGGGAGAGGGGAAAAACTGTTTTTT. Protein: CASSVGRGEKLFF.